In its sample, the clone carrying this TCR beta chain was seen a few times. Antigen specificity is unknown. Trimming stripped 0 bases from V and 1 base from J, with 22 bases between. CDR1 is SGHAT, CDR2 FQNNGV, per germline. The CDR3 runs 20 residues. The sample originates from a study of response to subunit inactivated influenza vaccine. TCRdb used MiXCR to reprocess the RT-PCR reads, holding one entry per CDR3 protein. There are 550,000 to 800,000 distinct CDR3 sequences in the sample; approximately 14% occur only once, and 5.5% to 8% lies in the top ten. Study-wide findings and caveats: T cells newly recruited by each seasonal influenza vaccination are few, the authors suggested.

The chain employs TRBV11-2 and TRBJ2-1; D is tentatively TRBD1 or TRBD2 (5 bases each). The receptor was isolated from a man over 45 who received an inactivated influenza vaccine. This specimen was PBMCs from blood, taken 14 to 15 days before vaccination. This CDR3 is CASSLDLGERGVGSYNEQFF. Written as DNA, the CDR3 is TGTGCCAGCAGCTTAGATCTTGGGGAGAGGGGTGTTGGGTCCTACAATGAGCAGTTCTTC.